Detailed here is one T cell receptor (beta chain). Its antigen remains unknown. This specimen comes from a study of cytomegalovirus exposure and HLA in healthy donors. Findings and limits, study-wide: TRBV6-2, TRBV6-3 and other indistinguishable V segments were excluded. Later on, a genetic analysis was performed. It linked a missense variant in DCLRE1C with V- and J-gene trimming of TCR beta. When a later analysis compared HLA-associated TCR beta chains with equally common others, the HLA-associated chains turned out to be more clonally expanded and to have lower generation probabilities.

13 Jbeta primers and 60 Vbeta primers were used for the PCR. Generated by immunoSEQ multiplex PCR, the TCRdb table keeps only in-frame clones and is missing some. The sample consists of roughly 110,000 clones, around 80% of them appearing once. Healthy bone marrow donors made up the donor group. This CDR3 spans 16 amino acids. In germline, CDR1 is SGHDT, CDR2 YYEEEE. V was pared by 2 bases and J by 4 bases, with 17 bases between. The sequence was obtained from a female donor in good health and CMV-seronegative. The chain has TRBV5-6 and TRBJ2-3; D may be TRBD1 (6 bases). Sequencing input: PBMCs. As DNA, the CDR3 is TGTGCCAGCAGCTTCATATCAGGGGCTCGGGCAGATACGCAGTATTTT. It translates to CASSFISGARADTQYF.